This is a list of T cell receptor beta chains from one sample in a study of blood T cell repertoires in COVID-19. Some clones are missing from TCRdb's copy, which holds only in-frame ones; the method was immunoSEQ multiplex PCR. The data hold just over 650,000 clones, with more than 80% observed a single time. Sequenced: peripheral blood. Source of these receptors: a woman aged 18-30 years with acute or convalescent COVID-19. The CDR3 runs from the conserved cysteine through the conserved F or W. The D gene is left open where the match is weak. The size entry is marked missing in some rows and otherwise reads once, few, many or a size class.

v_gene: TRBV30; abundance: NA; d_gene: NA; CDR3aa: CAWSRVRGEKLFF
v_gene: TRBV27; abundance: NA; d_gene: TRBD1; CDR3aa: CASTSLGTGTAGYGYTF
v_gene: TRBV15; abundance: NA; d_gene: NA; CDR3aa: CATSRDSQYEQYF
v_gene: TRBV5-1; abundance: NA; d_gene: TRBD1; CDR3aa: CASSYRQGEVNGYTF
v_gene: TRBV18; abundance: NA; d_gene: NA; CDR3aa: CASSPHPRGPGVTHSGNTIYF
v_gene: TRBV28; abundance: NA; d_gene: NA; CDR3aa: CASIRGMNTEAFF
v_gene: TRBV5-1; abundance: NA; d_gene: TRBD1; CDR3aa: CASSLSGQGFGSPLHF
v_gene: TRBV30; abundance: NA; d_gene: TRBD1; CDR3aa: CAWIPQGSRTEAFF
v_gene: TRBV7-2; abundance: once; d_gene: NA; CDR3aa: CASSPRGTQAGNTIYF
v_gene: TRBV9; abundance: NA; d_gene: NA; CDR3aa: CASSYRENEQFF
v_gene: TRBV19; abundance: NA; d_gene: TRBD1; CDR3aa: CASSILPGQGFTEAFF
v_gene: TRBV3-1/TRBV3-2; abundance: once; d_gene: NA; CDR3aa: CASSQDSEVPWGGTQYF
v_gene: TRBV5-5; abundance: NA; d_gene: NA; CDR3aa: CASSLVAESPRETQYF
v_gene: TRBV30; abundance: NA; d_gene: NA; CDR3aa: CAWSVGDMRETQYF
v_gene: TRBV12-3/TRBV12-4; abundance: NA; d_gene: NA; CDR3aa: CASSLGLNYGYTF
v_gene: TRBV15; abundance: once; d_gene: NA; CDR3aa: CATSGLEEAFF
v_gene: TRBV21-1; abundance: NA; d_gene: NA; CDR3aa: CASSKVPRGSQPQHF
v_gene: TRBV7-2; abundance: NA; d_gene: NA; CDR3aa: CASSFLAQGYTDTQYF
v_gene: TRBV6-1; abundance: NA; d_gene: NA; CDR3aa: CASSDSRRGYTEAFF
v_gene: TRBV30; abundance: NA; d_gene: NA; CDR3aa: CAWTIQGSPLHF
v_gene: TRBV7-3; abundance: NA; d_gene: NA; CDR3aa: CASSPGAGDSEKLFF
v_gene: TRBV7-9; abundance: NA; d_gene: TRBD2; CDR3aa: CASNHPPGSGGSSGELFF
v_gene: TRBV4-1; abundance: NA; d_gene: TRBD2; CDR3aa: CASSQEMGGGAVDTQYF
v_gene: TRBV5-1; abundance: NA; d_gene: NA; CDR3aa: CASSSSGPWNTIYF
v_gene: TRBV20-1; abundance: NA; d_gene: NA; CDR3aa: CSATGNTEAFF
v_gene: TRBV18; abundance: NA; d_gene: NA; CDR3aa: CASSPRPNYEQYF
v_gene: TRBV5-4; abundance: NA; d_gene: TRBD1; CDR3aa: CASSPEGAGYGYTF
v_gene: TRBV5-1; abundance: NA; d_gene: TRBD1; CDR3aa: CASSLDGTGGEKLFF
v_gene: TRBV9; abundance: NA; d_gene: NA; CDR3aa: CASSPSGALHYGYTF
v_gene: TRBV27; abundance: NA; d_gene: NA; CDR3aa: CASSPSAGGRGLREKLFF
v_gene: TRBV20-1; abundance: NA; d_gene: NA; CDR3aa: CSASPLRLGGNQPQHF
v_gene: TRBV5-4; abundance: NA; d_gene: NA; CDR3aa: CASSLRGGLNMNTEAFF
v_gene: TRBV27; abundance: NA; d_gene: NA; CDR3aa: CASTTPKKGGHEQFF
v_gene: TRBV7-2; abundance: NA; d_gene: TRBD2; CDR3aa: CASSHLTSGGTDTQYF
v_gene: TRBV11-2; abundance: NA; d_gene: NA; CDR3aa: CASSLGIGTIIDEQYF
v_gene: TRBV3-1/TRBV3-2; abundance: NA; d_gene: NA; CDR3aa: CASSQGLNYEQYF
v_gene: TRBV9; abundance: NA; d_gene: TRBD2; CDR3aa: CASSMTGTSGYNEQFF
v_gene: TRBV4-2; abundance: NA; d_gene: NA; CDR3aa: CASSQDRAAAEAFF
v_gene: TRBV30; abundance: NA; d_gene: TRBD1; CDR3aa: CAWSPPDRGRSTEAFF
v_gene: TRBV7-9; abundance: NA; d_gene: NA; CDR3aa: CASSFTGYQETQYF
v_gene: TRBV11-3; abundance: NA; d_gene: TRBD1; CDR3aa: CATPAVTGGPCYRNTIYF
v_gene: TRBV5-5; abundance: NA; d_gene: NA; CDR3aa: CASSLVGDSFGNTIYF
v_gene: TRBV7-2; abundance: NA; d_gene: NA; CDR3aa: CASSLLGDTGYGYTF
v_gene: TRBV2; abundance: NA; d_gene: TRBD1; CDR3aa: CASIGTDRTNTEAFF
v_gene: TRBV6-5; abundance: NA; d_gene: NA; CDR3aa: CASSSVGLTEAFF
v_gene: TRBV5-6; abundance: NA; d_gene: NA; CDR3aa: CASSSPAPGRGFYNEQFF
v_gene: TRBV3-1/TRBV3-2; abundance: NA; d_gene: TRBD1; CDR3aa: CASSLGQGSYGYTF
v_gene: TRBV27; abundance: NA; d_gene: NA; CDR3aa: CASSPSDGPPVQYF
v_gene: TRBV6-1; abundance: once; d_gene: NA; CDR3aa: CASSEAWGVRGYTF